This TCR beta chain was profiled in a study of tumor and adjacent non-tumor tissue in lung cancer. Whole-study context: The patients, approximately nine men and five or six women, were about 30 to 85 with stage I to III disease.

No cell sorting was done before RNA was extracted from the tissue. In this sample, this clonotype turned up many times. TCRbeta libraries were built with three rounds of nested PCR, modified from ARM-PCR. Each CDR3 protein gets one entry after TCRdb re-called the multiplex PCR reads with MiXCR. The sample shows tens of thousands of distinct CDR3 sequences, around 71% of them seen only once. The sequenced material came from lung tumor tissue. This clonotype was sampled from a man aged 60-69 years with non-small cell lung cancer.

CDR3 nucleotide sequence: TGCAGTGCTTCGGACAGATCAACCTCCTACGAGCAGTACTTC. Its translation is CSASDRSTSYEQYF. The V call is TRBV20-1, the J call TRBJ2-7, with D perhaps matching TRBD1 (6 bases). The CDR3 is made up of 14 amino acids. Germline V gene sequence: CDR1 DFQATT, CDR2 SNEGSKA (reference sequence). V dropped 5 bases and J dropped 0 bases, with 14 bases sitting between them.